The text below deals with one T cell receptor beta chain. This specimen comes from a study of blood T cell repertoires in COVID-19. The wider study: The samples span acute and convalescent COVID-19 from the United States, Italy and Spain. PBMCs, B-cell-depleted T cells, or T cells provided the cDNA or gDNA that made up the material.

J was trimmed by 3 bases and V by 0 bases; bases with no gene match: 1. The CDR3 runs 15 residues. The V gene's germline CDR1 is LGHNA and CDR2 YNFKEQ. Authors' data handling: How many nucleated cells were present was estimated from reference gene primer amplification. Generated by immunoSEQ multiplex PCR, the TCRdb table keeps only in-frame clones and is missing some. V, J and clone size derive from that table, while D and trimming were established from the DNA sequence. The data hold around 130,000 clones, with more than 80% observed a single time. The chain couples TRBV4-2 to TRBJ1-5; 8 positions match TRBD1. The sequence came from a man between 40 and 49 years old with acute or convalescent COVID-19. Sequenced material: peripheral blood. The CDR3: CASSQEGQDNQPQHF. For the CDR3, the DNA is TGTGCCAGCAGCCAAGAGGGACAGGACAATCAGCCCCAGCATTTT.